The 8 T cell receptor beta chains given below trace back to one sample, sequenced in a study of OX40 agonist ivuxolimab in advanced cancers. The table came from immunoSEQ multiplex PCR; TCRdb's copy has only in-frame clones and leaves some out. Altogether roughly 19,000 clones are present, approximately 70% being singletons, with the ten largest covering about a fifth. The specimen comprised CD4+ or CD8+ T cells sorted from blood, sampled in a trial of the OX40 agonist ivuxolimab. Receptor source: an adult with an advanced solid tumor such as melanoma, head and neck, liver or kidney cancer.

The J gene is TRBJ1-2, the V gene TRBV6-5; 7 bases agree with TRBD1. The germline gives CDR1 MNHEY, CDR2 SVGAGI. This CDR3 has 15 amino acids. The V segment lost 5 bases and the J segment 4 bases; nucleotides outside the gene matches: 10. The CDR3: CASSPRGGEGYGYTF. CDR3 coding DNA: TGTGCCAGCAGTCCCCGAGGGGGCGAGGGCTATGGCTACACCTTC.

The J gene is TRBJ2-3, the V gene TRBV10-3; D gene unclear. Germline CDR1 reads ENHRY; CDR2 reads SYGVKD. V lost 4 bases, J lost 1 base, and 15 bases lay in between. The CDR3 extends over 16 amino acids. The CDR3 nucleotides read TGTGCCATCAGTGGAAACCCTGACTCAGGCACAGATACGCAGTATTTT. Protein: CAISGNPDSGTDTQYF.

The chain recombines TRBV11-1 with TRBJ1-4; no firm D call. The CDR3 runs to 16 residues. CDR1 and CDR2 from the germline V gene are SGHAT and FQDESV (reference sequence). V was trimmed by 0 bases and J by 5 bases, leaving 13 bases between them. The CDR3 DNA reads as TGTGCCAGCAGCTTAGCCCCGGATGGTAAAAATGAAAAACTGTTTTTT. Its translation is CASSLAPDGKNEKLFF.

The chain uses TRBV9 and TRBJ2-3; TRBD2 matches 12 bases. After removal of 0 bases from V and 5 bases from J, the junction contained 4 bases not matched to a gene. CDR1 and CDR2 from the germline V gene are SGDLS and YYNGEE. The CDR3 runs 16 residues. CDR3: CASSVASGGALDTQYF. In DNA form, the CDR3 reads TGTGCCAGCAGCGTAGCTAGCGGGGGGGCATTAGATACGCAGTATTTT.

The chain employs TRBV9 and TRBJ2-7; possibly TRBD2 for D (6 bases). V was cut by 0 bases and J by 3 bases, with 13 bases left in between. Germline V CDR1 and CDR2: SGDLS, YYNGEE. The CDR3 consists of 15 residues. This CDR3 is CASSVATGLGYEQYF. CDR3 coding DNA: TGTGCCAGCAGCGTAGCCACGGGACTGGGCTACGAGCAGTACTTC.

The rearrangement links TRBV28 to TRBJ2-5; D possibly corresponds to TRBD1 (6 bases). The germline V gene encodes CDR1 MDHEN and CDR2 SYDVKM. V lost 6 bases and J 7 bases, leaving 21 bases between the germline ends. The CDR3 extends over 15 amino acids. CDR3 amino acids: CASREEDSFAGTQYF. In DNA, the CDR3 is TGTGCCAGCAGAGAAGAGGACAGCTTCGCGGGGACCCAGTACTTC.

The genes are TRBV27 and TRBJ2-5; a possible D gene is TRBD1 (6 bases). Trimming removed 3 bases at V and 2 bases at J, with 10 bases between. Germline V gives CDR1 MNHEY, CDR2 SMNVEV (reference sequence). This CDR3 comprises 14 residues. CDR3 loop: CASSFGGQQETQYF. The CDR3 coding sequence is TGTGCCAGCAGTTTTGGTGGACAGCAAGAGACCCAGTACTTC.

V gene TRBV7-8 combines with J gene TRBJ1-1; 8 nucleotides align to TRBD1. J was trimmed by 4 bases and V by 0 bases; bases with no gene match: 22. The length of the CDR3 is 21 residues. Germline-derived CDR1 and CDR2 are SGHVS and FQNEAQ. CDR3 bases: TGTGCCAGCAGCTTAGCACCGTACGCTTACTCAGGGGGCCCGGATGGCACTGAAGCTTTCTTT. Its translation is CASSLAPYAYSGGPDGTEAFF.